One T cell receptor (beta chain) is described in this entry. Its antigen is still unknown. CDR1 is SNHLY and CDR2 is FYNNEI in the germline V gene. The CDR3 runs 13 residues. Trimming took off 2 bases at V and 6 bases at J, with 11 bases between the two ends. This entry is derived from a study of shared clonotypes between healthy human individuals. Notes on the study in general: It was observed that approximately 5% of naive CD4 clonotypes were shared across a few donors.

Original data processing: Without quality scores, immunoSEQ junctional reads could not be filtered like full-length reads. The repertoire was sequenced with immunoSEQ multiplex PCR; TCRdb's copy has only in-frame clones and lacks some. That table gives V, J and clone size, and the DNA gave D and trimming. The sample lists about 2.4 million clones, roughly 93% occurring once. The chain is built from TRBV2 and TRBJ2-7; D gene uncertain. This TCR came from a man aged 18-30 years in good health. Some clones in this sample may be carry-over from other donors' samples. What was sequenced was naive CD4+ T cells from PBMCs. Subset denoted: CD45RA+ positively selected. CDR3 protein: CASSEYVGLEQYF. CDR3 DNA: TGTGCCAGCAGTGAATACGTCGGCCTCGAGCAGTACTTC.